What follows describes a single T cell receptor beta chain. Its cognate antigen is unknown. From germline, CDR1 is DFQATT and CDR2 SNEGSKA (reference sequence). V gave up 5 bases and J gave up 6 bases; unmatched junction bases: 3. The CDR3 covers 11 residues. These data are taken from a study of shared clonotypes between healthy human individuals. Study-wide results and caveats: The study found about 5% of naive CD4 clonotypes shared across a few donors. Across subsets, estimated richness was generally greater for naive than for memory populations. Clonotypes shared by all four sorted-subset donors had higher generation probabilities than non-shared clonotypes.

Sequencing was performed with immunoSEQ multiplex PCR; in TCRdb, only in-frame clones are kept and a portion is missing. The sample lists roughly 2.6 million clones; just over 90% were seen once. V and J are TRBV20-1 and TRBJ1-1, with 7 nucleotides matching TRBD1. This TCR derives from a man aged 18 to 29 in good health. The sequencing sample was made of naive CD4+ T cells sorted from blood. Stated subset: CD45RA+ positively selected. In DNA, the CDR3 is TGCAGTGCTCGTGGACAGGCTGAAGCTTTCTTT. It translates to CSARGQAEAFF.